Described below is a single T cell receptor beta chain sequence and its context. Antigen specificity is unknown. The data belong to a study of T cells after yellow fever vaccination. Whole-study results and caveats: CD4 and CD8 compartments shared a small share of clonotypes, likely from convergent recombination.

CDR1 and CDR2 from the germline V gene are MGHRA and YSYEKL. V shed 0 bases and J shed 3 bases, with 18 bases lying between them. This CDR3 spans 17 amino acids. It was through 5'RACE template switching that TCR cDNA was made, with a universal primer site and UMIs added. TCRdb passed the 5' RACE reads through MiXCR, listing each CDR3 protein once. This table has a few hundred thousand distinct CDR3 sequences, about a sixth appearing once. The sequencing used PBMCs, collected less than 6 days after the first yellow fever vaccination. The source is a man younger than 35 who received the YFV17D yellow fever vaccine. The chain joins TRBV4-1 to TRBJ2-7, with D maybe TRBD2 (6 bases). CDR3 sequence: CASSQEHPGDRNYEQYV. DNA for the CDR3: TGCGCCAGCAGCCAAGAACATCCGGGAGACAGAAACTACGAGCAGTACGTC.